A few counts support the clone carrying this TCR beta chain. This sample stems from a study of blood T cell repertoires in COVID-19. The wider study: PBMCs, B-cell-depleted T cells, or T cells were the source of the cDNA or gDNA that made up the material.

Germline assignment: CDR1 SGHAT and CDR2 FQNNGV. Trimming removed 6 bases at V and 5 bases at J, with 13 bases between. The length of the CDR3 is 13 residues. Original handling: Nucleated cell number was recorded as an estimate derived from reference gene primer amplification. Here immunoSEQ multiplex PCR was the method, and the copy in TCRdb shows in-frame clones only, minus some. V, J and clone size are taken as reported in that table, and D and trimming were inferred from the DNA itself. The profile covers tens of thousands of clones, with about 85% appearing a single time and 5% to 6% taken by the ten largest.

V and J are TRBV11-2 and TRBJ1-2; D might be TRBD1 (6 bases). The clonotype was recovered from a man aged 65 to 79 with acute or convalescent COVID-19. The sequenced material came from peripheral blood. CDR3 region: CASSQGRGYGYTF. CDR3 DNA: TGTGCCAGCAGTCAGGGGCGGGGGTATGGCTACACCTTC.